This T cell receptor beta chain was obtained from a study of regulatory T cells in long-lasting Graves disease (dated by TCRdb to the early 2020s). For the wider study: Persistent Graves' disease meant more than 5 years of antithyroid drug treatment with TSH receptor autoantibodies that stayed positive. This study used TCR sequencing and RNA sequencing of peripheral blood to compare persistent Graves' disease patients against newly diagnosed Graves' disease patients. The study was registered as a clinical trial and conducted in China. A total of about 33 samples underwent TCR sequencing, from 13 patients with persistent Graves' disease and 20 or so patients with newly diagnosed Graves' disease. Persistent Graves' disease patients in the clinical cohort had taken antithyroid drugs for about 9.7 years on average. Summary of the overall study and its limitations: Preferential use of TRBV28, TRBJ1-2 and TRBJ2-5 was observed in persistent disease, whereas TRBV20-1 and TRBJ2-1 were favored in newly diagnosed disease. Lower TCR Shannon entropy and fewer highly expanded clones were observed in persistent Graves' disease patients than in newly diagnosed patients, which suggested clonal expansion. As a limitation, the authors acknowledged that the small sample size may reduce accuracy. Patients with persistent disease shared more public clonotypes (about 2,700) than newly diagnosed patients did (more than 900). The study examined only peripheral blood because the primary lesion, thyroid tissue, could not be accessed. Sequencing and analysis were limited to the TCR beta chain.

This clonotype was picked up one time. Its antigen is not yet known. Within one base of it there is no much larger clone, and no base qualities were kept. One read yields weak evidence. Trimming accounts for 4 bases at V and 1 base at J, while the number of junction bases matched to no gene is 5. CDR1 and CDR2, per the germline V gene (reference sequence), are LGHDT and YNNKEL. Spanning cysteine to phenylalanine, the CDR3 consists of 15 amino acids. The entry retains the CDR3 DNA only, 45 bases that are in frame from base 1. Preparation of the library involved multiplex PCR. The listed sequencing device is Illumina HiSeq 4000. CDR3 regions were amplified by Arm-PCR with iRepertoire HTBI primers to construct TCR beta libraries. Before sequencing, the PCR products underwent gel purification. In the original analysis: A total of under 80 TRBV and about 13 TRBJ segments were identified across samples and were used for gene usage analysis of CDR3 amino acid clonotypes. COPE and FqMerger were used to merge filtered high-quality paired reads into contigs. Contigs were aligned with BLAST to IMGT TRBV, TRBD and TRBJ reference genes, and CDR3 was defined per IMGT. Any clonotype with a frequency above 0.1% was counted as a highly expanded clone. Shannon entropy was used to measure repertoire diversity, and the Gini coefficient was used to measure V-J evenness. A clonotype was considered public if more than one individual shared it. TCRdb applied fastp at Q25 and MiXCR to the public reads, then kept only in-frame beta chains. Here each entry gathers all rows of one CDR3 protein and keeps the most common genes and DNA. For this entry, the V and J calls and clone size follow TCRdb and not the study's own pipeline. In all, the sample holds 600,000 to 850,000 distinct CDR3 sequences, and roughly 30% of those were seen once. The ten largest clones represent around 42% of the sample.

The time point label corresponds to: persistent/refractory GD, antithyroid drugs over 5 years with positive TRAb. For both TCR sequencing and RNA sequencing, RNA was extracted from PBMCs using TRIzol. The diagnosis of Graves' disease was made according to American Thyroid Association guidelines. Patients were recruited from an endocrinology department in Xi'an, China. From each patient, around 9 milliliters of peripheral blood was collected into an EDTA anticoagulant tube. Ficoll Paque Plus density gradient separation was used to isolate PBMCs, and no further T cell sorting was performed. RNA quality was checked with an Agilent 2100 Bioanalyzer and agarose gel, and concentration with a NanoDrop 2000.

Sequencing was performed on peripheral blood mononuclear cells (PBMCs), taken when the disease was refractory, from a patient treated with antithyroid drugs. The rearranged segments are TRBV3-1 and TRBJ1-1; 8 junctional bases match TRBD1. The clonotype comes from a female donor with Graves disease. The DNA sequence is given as TGTGCCAGCAGCCTCCGGGACAGGCGGAACACTGAAGCTTTCTTT. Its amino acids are CASSLRDRRNTEAFF. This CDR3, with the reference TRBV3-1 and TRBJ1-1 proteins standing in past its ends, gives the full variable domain DTAVSQTPKYLVTQMGNDKSIKCEQNLGHDTMYWYKQDSKKFLKIMFSYNNKELIINETVPNRFSPKSPDKAHLNLHINSLELGDSAVYFCASSLRDRRNTEAFFGQGTRLTVV.